This paragraph reports one T cell receptor beta chain. Its target is unknown. A junction end diverges from the germline sequence, so it may reflect a read error. The entry originates in a study of tumor and adjacent non-tumor tissue in lung cancer. Study-level background: Histology: 12 adenocarcinoma, a couple of squamous cell carcinoma, 1 small cell lung cancer. Some 4.2 million productive TCRbeta reads were obtained per sample on average. Study conclusions and caveats: Compared with tumor, normal lung showed significantly lower TCR diversity. Top 100 clones took a larger repertoire share in normal lung.

Three rounds of nested PCR, following a modified ARM-PCR protocol, produced the TCRbeta library. TCRdb recomputed calls from the multiplex PCR reads with MiXCR, one row per CDR3 protein. The sample has some 100,000 distinct CDR3 sequences, more than 55% seen once. RNA was extracted from bulk tissue without any cell sorting. Distant lung tissue was collected more than 3 cm away from the tumor edge. The CDR3 sequence is 17 residues long. From germline, CDR1 is SGHAT and CDR2 FQNNGV. This receptor was obtained from a man aged 25 to 40 with non-small cell lung cancer. The chain links TRBV11-2 to TRBJ2-3; 8 bases align to TRBD1. Specimen: distant non-tumor lung tissue. CDR3 sequence (DNA): TGTGCCAGCAGCTTAGAGTCTGGCAGGGGGCCACAAGATACGCAGTACTTT. Translating it yields CASSLESGRGPQDTQYF.